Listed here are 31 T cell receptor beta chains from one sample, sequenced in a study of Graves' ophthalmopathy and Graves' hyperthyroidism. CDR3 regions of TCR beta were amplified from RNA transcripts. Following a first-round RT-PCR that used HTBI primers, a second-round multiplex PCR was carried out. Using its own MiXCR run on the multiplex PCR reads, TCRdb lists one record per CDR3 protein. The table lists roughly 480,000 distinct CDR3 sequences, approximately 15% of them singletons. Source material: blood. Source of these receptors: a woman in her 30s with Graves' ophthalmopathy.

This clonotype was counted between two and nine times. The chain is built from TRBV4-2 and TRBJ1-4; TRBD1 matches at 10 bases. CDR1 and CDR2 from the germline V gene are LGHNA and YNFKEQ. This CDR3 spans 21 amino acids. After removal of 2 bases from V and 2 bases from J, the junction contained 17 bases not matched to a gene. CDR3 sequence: CASSQRSRTGGTPWTNEKLFF. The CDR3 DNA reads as TGTGCCAGCAGCCAACGGTCCCGGACAGGGGGGACCCCCTGGACTAATGAAAAACTGTTTTTT.

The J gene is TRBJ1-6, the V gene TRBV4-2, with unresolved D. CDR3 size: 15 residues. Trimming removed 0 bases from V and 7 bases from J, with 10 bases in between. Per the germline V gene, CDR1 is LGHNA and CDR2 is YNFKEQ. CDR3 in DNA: TGTGCCAGCAGCCAAGAGGAGTCCAGGAATTCACCCCTCCACTTT. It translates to CASSQEESRNSPLHF.

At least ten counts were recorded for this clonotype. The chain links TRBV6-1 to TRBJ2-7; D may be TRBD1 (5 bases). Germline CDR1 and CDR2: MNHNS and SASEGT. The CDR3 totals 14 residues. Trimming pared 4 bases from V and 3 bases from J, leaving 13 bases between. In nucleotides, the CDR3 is TGTGCCAGCAGTGCCGGCGGCAGGGTCTACGAGCAGTACTTC. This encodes CASSAGGRVYEQYF.

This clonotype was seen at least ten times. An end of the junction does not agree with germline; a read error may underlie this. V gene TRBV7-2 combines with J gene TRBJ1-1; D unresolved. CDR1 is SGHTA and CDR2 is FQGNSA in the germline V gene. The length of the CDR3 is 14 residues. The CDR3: CASSDVGYGTEAFF. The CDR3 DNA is TGTGCCAGCAGTGACGTGGGGTACGGCACTGAGGCTTTCTTT.

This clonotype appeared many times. Written as DNA, the CDR3 is TGTGCCAGCAGTTACTCGCCCTTGGGAGACACTGAAGCTTTCTTT. Its protein is CASSYSPLGDTEAFF. The rearrangement joins TRBV6-5 to TRBJ1-1; D not certain. CDR1 and CDR2 from the germline V gene are MNHEY and SVGAGI. V lost 0 bases and J 3 bases, leaving 11 bases between the germline ends. The CDR3 has 15 amino acids.

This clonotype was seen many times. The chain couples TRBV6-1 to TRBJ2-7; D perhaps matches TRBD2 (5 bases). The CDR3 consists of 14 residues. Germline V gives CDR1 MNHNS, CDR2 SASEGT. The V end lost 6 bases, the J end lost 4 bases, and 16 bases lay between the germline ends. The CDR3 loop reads CASSHRIGRYEQYF. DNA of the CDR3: TGTGCCAGCAGCCACCGCATAGGGAGATACGAGCAGTACTTC.

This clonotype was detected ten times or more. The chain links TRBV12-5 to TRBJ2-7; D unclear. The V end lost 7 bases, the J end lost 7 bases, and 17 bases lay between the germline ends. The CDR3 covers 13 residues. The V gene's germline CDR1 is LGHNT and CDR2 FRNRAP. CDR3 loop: CASDSGGPGEQYF. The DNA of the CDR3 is TGTGCTAGTGATTCCGGCGGCCCCGGGGAGCAGTACTTC.

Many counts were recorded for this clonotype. For the CDR3, the DNA is TGTGCCAGCAGTGGCCTAATCCCCGGGGATTCACCCCTCCACTTT. Its protein product is CASSGLIPGDSPLHF. The chain is built from TRBV27 and TRBJ1-6; D is undetermined. V lost 5 bases and J lost 8, with 16 bases in between. This CDR3 has 15 amino acids. Germline CDR1 MNHEY, CDR2 SMNVEV (reference sequence).

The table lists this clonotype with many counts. The CDR3 DNA reads TGTGCCAGCAACCCTAACAGGGGGCTTTCCTACGAGCAGTACTTC. Its protein is CASNPNRGLSYEQYF. V gene TRBV6-2 or TRBV6-3 combines with J gene TRBJ2-7; 9 bases match TRBD1. V trimming: 7 bases; J trimming: 1 base; junction bases outside the gene matches: 8. The CDR3 covers 15 residues. The germline V gene has CDR1 MNHEY and CDR2 SVGEGT.

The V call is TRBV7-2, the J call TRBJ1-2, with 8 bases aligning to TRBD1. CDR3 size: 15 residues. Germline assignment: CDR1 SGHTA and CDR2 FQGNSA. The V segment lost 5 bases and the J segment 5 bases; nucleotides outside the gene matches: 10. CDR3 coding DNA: TGTGCCAGCAGCAACTCAGGGGGCGCGAGTTATGGCTACACCTTC. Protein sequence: CASSNSGGASYGYTF.

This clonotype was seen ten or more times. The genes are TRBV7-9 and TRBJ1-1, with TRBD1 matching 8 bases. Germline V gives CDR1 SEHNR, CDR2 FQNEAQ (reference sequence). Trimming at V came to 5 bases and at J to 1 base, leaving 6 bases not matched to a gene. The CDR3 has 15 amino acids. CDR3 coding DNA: TGTGCCAGCAGCCCGGGGGGGACAGGGAACACTGAAGCTTTCTTT. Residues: CASSPGGTGNTEAFF.

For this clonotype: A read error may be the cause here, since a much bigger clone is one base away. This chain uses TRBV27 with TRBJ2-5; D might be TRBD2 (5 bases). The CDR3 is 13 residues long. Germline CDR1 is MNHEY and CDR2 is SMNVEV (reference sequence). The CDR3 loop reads CASSPGRWETKYF. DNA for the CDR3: TGTGCCAGCAGTCCCGGTAGATGGGAGACCAAGTACTTC.

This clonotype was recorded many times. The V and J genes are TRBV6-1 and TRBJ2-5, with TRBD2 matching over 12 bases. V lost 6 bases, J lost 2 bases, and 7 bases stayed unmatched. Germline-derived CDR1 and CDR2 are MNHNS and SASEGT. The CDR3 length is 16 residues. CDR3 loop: CASSPTSGGRQETQYF. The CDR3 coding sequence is TGTGCCAGCAGCCCGACTAGCGGGGGAAGGCAAGAGACCCAGTACTTC.

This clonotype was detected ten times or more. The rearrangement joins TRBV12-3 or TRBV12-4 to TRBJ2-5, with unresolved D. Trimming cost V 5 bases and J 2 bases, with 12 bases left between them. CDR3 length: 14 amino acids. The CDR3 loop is CASSHGLRQETQYF. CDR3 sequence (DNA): TGTGCCAGCAGTCACGGTCTACGGCAAGAGACCCAGTACTTC.

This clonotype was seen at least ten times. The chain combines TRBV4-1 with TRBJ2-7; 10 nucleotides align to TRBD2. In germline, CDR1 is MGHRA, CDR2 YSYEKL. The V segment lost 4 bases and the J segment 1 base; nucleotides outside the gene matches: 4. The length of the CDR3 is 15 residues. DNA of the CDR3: TGCGCCAGCAGCCTGCTAGCGGGGGCTTCCTACGAGCAGTACTTC. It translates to CASSLLAGASYEQYF.

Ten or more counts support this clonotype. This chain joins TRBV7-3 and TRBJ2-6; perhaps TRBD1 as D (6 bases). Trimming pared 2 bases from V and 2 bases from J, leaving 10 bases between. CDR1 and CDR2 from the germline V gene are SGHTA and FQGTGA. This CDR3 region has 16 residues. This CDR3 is CASSLPGTPGANVLTF. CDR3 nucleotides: TGTGCCAGCAGCTTACCTGGGACACCTGGGGCCAACGTCCTGACTTTC.

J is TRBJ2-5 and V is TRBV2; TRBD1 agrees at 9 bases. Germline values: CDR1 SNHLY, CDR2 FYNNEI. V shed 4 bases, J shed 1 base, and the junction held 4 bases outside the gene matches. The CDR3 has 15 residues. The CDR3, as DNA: TGTGCCAGCAGTGGTCGGACAGGGGCCCAAGAGACCCAGTACTTC. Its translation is CASSGRTGAQETQYF.

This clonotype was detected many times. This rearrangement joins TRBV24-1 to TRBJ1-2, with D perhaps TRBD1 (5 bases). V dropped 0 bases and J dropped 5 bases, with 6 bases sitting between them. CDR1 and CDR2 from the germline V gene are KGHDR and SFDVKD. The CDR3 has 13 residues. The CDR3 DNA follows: TGTGCCACCAGTGATTTGGCAGGGTATGGCTACACCTTC. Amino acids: CATSDLAGYGYTF.

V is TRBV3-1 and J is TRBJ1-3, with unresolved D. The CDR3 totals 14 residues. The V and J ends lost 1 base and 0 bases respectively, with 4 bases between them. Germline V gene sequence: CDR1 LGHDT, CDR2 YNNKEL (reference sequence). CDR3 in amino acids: CASSQASSGNTIYF. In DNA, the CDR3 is TGTGCCAGCAGCCAAGCTAGCTCTGGAAACACCATATATTTT.

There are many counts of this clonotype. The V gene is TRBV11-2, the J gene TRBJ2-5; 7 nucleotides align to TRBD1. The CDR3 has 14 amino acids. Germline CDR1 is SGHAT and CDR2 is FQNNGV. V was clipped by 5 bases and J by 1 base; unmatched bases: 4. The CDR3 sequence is CASSRYRGQETQYF. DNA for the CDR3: TGTGCCAGCAGCCGCTACAGGGGCCAAGAGACCCAGTACTTC.

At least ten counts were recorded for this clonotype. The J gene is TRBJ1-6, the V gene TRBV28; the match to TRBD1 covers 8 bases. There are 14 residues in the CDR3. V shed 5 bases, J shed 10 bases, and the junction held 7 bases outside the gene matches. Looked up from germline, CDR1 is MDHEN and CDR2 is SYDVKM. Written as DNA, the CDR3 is TGTGCCAGCAGTCCTCGGACAGGGCGGTCACCCCTCCACTTT. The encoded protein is CASSPRTGRSPLHF.

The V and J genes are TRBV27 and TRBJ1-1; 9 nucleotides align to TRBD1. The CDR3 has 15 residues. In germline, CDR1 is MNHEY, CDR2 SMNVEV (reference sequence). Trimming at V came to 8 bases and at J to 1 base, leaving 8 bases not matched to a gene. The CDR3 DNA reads TGTGCCAGCCAATTATGGGGACAGGGGAACACTGAAGCTTTCTTT. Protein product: CASQLWGQGNTEAFF.

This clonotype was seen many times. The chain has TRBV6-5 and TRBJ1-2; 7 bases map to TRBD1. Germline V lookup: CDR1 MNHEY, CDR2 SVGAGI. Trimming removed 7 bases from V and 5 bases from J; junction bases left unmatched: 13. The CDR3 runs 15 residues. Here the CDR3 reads CASTLRDSMMYGYTF. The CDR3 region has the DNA TGTGCCAGCACTTTAAGGGACAGTATGATGTATGGCTACACCTTC.

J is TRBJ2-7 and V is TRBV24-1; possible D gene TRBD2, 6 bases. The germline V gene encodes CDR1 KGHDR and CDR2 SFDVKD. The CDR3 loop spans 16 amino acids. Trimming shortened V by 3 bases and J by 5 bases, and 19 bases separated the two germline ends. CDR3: CATSDPGVGGSDEQYF. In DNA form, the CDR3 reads TGTGCCACCAGTGATCCGGGGGTTGGGGGGAGCGACGAGCAGTACTTC.

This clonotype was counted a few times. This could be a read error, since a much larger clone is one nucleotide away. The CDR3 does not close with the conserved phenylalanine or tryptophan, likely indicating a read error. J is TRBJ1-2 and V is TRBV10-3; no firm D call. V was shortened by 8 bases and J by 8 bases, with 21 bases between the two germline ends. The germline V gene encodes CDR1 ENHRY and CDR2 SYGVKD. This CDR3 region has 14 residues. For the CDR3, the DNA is TGTGCCATCGAAGAAAAGGCGGGCTTGGGAGGCTACACCTAC. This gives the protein CAIEEKAGLGGYTY.

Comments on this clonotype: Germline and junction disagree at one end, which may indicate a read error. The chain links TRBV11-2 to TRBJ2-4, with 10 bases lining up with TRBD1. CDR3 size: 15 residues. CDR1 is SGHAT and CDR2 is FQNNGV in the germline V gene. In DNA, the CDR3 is TGTGCCAGCAGCGTAGACAGGGGGCGAGGGAACATTCAGTACTTC. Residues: CASSVDRGRGNIQYF.

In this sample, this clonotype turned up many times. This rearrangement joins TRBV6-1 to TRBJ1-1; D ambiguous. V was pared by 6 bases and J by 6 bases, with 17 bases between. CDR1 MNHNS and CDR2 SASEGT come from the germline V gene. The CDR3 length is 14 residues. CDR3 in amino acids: CASRPEGGNPEAFF. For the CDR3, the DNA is TGTGCCAGCAGACCGGAGGGCGGAAACCCTGAAGCTTTCTTT.

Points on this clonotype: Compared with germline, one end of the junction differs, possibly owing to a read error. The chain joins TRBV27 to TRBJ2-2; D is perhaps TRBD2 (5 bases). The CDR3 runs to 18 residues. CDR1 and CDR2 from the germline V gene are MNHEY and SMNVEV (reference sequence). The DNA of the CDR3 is TGTGCCAGCAGTCCCGTCTTAATCGGGCTGATGGTCACCGGGGATCTGTTTTTT. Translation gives CASSPVLIGLMVTGDLFF.

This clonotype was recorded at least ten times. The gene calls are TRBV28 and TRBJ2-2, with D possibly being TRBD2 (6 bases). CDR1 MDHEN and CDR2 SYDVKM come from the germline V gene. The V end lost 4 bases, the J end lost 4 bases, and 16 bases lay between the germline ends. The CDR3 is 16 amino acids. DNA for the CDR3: TGTGCCAGCAGTTCGGAGGGGACGGTGGCCACCGGGGAGCTGTTTTTT. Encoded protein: CASSSEGTVATGELFF.

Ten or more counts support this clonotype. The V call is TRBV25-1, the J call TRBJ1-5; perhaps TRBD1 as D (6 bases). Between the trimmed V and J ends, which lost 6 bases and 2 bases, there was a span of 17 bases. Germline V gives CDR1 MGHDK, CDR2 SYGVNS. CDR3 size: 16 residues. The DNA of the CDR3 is TGTGCCAGCAGAGGGGGGGGCAGCCCAGGCAATCAGCCCCAGCATTTT. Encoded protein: CASRGGGSPGNQPQHF.

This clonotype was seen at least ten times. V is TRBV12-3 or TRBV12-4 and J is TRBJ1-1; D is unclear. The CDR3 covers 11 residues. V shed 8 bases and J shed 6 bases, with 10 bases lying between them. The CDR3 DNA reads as TGTGCCAGCGTCCATGGGGCTGAAGCTTTCTTT. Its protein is CASVHGAEAFF.